This T cell receptor beta chain was documented in a study of high-grade serous ovarian cancer treatment subgroups. This table comes from immunoSEQ multiplex PCR, and its TCRdb copy is limited to in-frame clones, with some not included. The table lists about 6,600 clones, around 74% of them singletons. The tumor samples were collected prior to definitive surgery or chemotherapy. Germline-derived CDR1 and CDR2 are SGDLS and YYNGEE. This CDR3 is 13 amino acids long. After removal of 4 bases from V and 7 bases from J, the junction contained 3 bases not matched to a gene. The source material was tumor tissue. The chain links TRBV9 to TRBJ2-1; 9 bases are a match to TRBD1. This clonotype was sampled from a human donor with high-grade serous ovarian cancer. The CDR3: CASSWTGANEQFF. The CDR3 DNA reads as TGTGCCAGCAGCTGGACAGGGGCGAATGAGCAGTTCTTC.